The 21 T cell receptor beta chains given below trace back to one sample, sequenced in a study of T cells in Graves' hyperthyroidism and ophthalmopathy. Using RNA transcripts as the source, TCR beta CDR3 regions were amplified. Carried out on the TCR CDR3, a first-round RT-PCR used the HTBI primer set. TCRdb redid the calling of the multiplex PCR reads with MiXCR, one entry per CDR3 protein. The profile shows about 680,000 distinct CDR3 sequences, approximately 40% of them singletons. Input material: blood. These receptors originate from a woman aged 35 to 49 with Graves' hyperthyroidism.

On this clonotype itself: This may arise from a read error, as a much more abundant clone is one base away. The chain joins TRBV9 to TRBJ2-5, with no clear D. CDR1 is SGDLS and CDR2 is YYNGEE in the germline V gene. The length of the CDR3 is 15 residues. Written as DNA, the CDR3 is TGTGCCAGCGGCGTCGGCAGCCATTCCCAAGAGACCCAGTACTTC. It encodes CASGVGSHSQETQYF.

J is TRBJ2-5 and V is TRBV5-4, with a tentative D call TRBD1 (6 bases). Trimming shortened V by 4 bases and J by 5 bases, and 18 bases separated the two germline ends. Germline CDR1 and CDR2: SGHNT and YYREEE (reference sequence). The CDR3 extends over 15 amino acids. Here the CDR3 DNA reads TGTGCCAGCAGCCGGGACATCTCTGACGTGGAGACCCAGTACTTC. It codes for CASSRDISDVETQYF. Drawing the rest from reference TRBV5-4 and TRBJ2-5, the complete variable domain is ETGVTQSPTHLIKTRGQQVTLRCSSQSGHNTVSWYQQALGQGPQFIFQYYREEENGRGNFPPRFSGLQFPNYSSELNVNALELDDSALYLCASSRDISDVETQYFGPGTRLLVL.

Points on this clonotype: The junction differs from germline at one of its ends, possibly a read error. The chain employs TRBV5-4 and TRBJ1-3; D ambiguous. This CDR3 has 17 amino acids. Germline-derived CDR1 and CDR2 are SGHNT and YYREEE (reference sequence). The CDR3 DNA follows: TGCGCCAGCAGCCAATTGGCTGTGGGCCAGCTAGGAAACACCATATATTTT. This translates into CASSQLAVGQLGNTIYF.

DNA for the CDR3: TGTGCCAGCAGTTCGGGAGGGAATGAGCAGTTCTTC. As protein: CASSSGGNEQFF. The rearrangement uses TRBV7-3 and TRBJ2-7, with TRBD2 matching 8 bases. The assigned J gene may be wrong: the sequence end matches TRBJ2-1 better. Germline V gene lookup returns CDR1 SGHTA and CDR2 FQGTGA. This CDR3 has 12 amino acids.

This clonotype was observed a handful of times. The V and J genes are TRBV6-2 or TRBV6-3 and TRBJ1-5; TRBD1 matches at 11 bases. The CDR3 spans 16 residues. From germline, CDR1 is MNHEY and CDR2 SVGEGT. V lost 7 bases, J lost 2 bases, and 7 bases stayed unmatched. The CDR3 coding sequence is TGTGCCAGCACCGGACAGGGGGCGATTGGCAATCAGCCCCAGCATTTT. Translating gives CASTGQGAIGNQPQHF.

The chain uses TRBV24-1 and TRBJ2-1, with 9 bases that match TRBD2. The V segment lost 3 bases and the J segment 0 bases; nucleotides outside the gene matches: 5. Germline V gene lookup returns CDR1 KGHDR and CDR2 SFDVKD. The CDR3 is 17 amino acids. CDR3: CATSDRFSGSSYNEQFF. CDR3 DNA sequence: TGTGCCACCAGTGATAGATTTAGCGGGAGCTCCTACAATGAGCAGTTCTTC.

V usage is TRBV7-3 and J usage is TRBJ2-3; D might be TRBD1 (5 bases). The CDR3 extends over 15 amino acids. CDR1 SGHTA and CDR2 FQGTGA come from the germline V gene. Trimming stripped 5 bases from V and 8 bases from J, with 20 bases between. DNA of the CDR3: TGTGCCAGCAGCGGTTGGGGCTACAGGATTGGTACGCAGTATTTT. Its protein product is CASSGWGYRIGTQYF.

In its sample, this clonotype was seen a few times. V usage is TRBV12-3 or TRBV12-4 and J usage is TRBJ1-1, with TRBD1 as a possible D gene (6 bases). This CDR3 comprises 13 residues. V dropped 5 bases and J dropped 4 bases, with 11 bases sitting between them. DNA of the CDR3: TGTGCCAGCAGTCTGAGGGGGACCACTGAAGCTTTCTTT. Protein: CASSLRGTTEAFF.

As to this clonotype: Germline and junction disagree at one end, which may indicate a read error. The J gene is TRBJ2-7, the V gene TRBV5-1; 8 nucleotides match TRBD1. This CDR3 has 14 residues. Germline V gene lookup returns CDR1 SGHRS and CDR2 YFSETQ. The CDR3 is CASSLSGGYWEQYF. CDR3 sequence (DNA): TGTGCCAGCAGCTTGTCAGGGGGCTACTGGGAGCAGTACTTC. Combining the CDR3 with reference TRBV5-1 and TRBJ2-7 gives the whole variable domain KAGVTQTPRYLIKTRGQQVTLSCSPISGHRSVSWYQQTPGQGLQFLFEYFSETQRNKGNFPGRFSGRQFSNSRSEMNVSTLELGDSALYLCASSLSGGYWEQYFGPGTRLTVT.

This clonotype occurred many times. The chain recombines TRBV9 with TRBJ2-2; 9 bases align to TRBD1. With V trimmed by 5 bases and J by 6 bases, 8 bases remained unmatched. Germline values: CDR1 SGDLS, CDR2 YYNGEE. CDR3 length: 15 residues. This CDR3 is CASSAGTGFPGELFF. The CDR3 nucleotides are TGTGCCAGCAGTGCCGGGACAGGGTTTCCCGGGGAGCTGTTTTTT.

The chain combines TRBV30 with TRBJ2-7; possibly TRBD1 or TRBD2 for D (5 bases each). The germline V gene encodes CDR1 GTSNPN and CDR2 SVGIG (reference sequence). Trimming took off 3 bases at V and 2 bases at J, with 14 bases between the two ends. This CDR3 has 14 amino acids. This CDR3 is CAWRDRDGAYEQYF. The CDR3 nucleotides are TGTGCCTGGAGGGATAGGGACGGTGCCTACGAGCAGTACTTC.

CDR3 bases: TGTGCCAGTTACTGGGACAGTCTATCGTATGGCTACACCTTC. Amino acids: CASYWDSLSYGYTF. The V gene is TRBV19, the J gene TRBJ1-2; 7 bases match TRBD1. Looked up from germline, CDR1 is LNHDA and CDR2 is SQIVND (reference sequence). Trimming took 8 bases from V and 5 from J; bases not matched to a gene: 11. The CDR3 has 14 amino acids.

This chain links TRBV12-3 or TRBV12-4 with TRBJ1-1; maybe TRBD1 (5 bases). This CDR3 has 13 residues. Trimming left V 8 bases short and J 6 bases short, with 16 bases between. The CDR3: CASASDTSAEAFF. CDR3 sequence (DNA): TGTGCCAGCGCATCGGACACTTCCGCTGAAGCTTTCTTT.

Ten or more counts support this clonotype. This chain connects TRBV29-1 to TRBJ2-3; TRBD2 might be the D (6 bases). Germline CDR1 reads SQVTM; CDR2 reads ANQGSEA. The V gene lost 6 bases and the J gene lost 0 bases, with 10 bases spanning the gap. The CDR3 has 13 residues. The CDR3 is CSVTGESTDTQYF. The CDR3 DNA follows: TGCAGCGTAACGGGGGAGAGCACAGATACGCAGTATTTT.

The chain recombines TRBV7-9 with TRBJ1-6, with 9 nucleotides matching TRBD1. V was clipped by 1 base and J by 6 bases; unmatched bases: 4. Germline assignment: CDR1 SEHNR and CDR2 FQNEAQ (reference sequence). The CDR3 loop spans 16 amino acids. CDR3 protein: CASSLEGQGSNSPLHF. In DNA, the CDR3 is TGTGCCAGCAGCTTAGAAGGACAGGGGAGTAATTCACCCCTCCACTTT. Complete variable domain (other parts from reference TRBV7-9 and TRBJ1-6): DTGVSQNPRHKITKRGQNVTFRCDPISEHNRLYWYRQTLGQGPEFLTYFQNEAQLEKSRLLSDRFSAERPKGSFSTLEIQRTEQGDSAMYLCASSLEGQGSNSPLHFGNGTRLTVT.

The chain links TRBV7-2 to TRBJ2-2; D may correspond to TRBD1 or TRBD2 (5 bases each). The CDR3 consists of 16 residues. The ends were cut back, 2 bases at V and 5 bases at J, with 15 bases in the middle. Germline V gene sequence: CDR1 SGHTA, CDR2 FQGNSA. The DNA of the CDR3 is TGTGCCAGCAGCTTAATCGGCAGGGTAGCGACCGGGGAGCTGTTTTTT. This gives the protein CASSLIGRVATGELFF.

Remarks on this clonotype: An end of the junction differs from the germline gene, which may be a read error. The chain joins TRBV19 to TRBJ2-5; TRBD2 matches 9 bases. Germline CDR1 is LNHDA and CDR2 is SQIVND (reference sequence). CDR3 length: 15 residues. The CDR3 here is CTSRERAGGMETQYF. The CDR3 nucleotides are TGTACCAGCAGAGAAAGAGCGGGGGGAATGGAGACCCAGTACTTC.

This clonotype was seen repeatedly, ten times or more. This rearrangement joins TRBV20-1 to TRBJ1-2, with 9 bases matching TRBD1. V shed 6 bases, J shed 6 bases, and the junction held 8 bases outside the gene matches. The CDR3 is 13 residues long. Germline CDR1 reads DFQATT; CDR2 reads SNEGSKA (reference sequence). CDR3 coding DNA: TGCAGTGCCGATCGGGACAGGGCAAATGGCTACACCTTC. Translating gives CSADRDRANGYTF.

The chain has TRBV7-9 and TRBJ2-3; TRBD1 matches 9 bases. There are 17 residues in the CDR3. Per the germline V gene, CDR1 is SEHNR and CDR2 is FQNEAQ (reference sequence). After removal of 5 bases from V and 2 bases from J, the junction contained 11 bases not matched to a gene. The CDR3 DNA reads as TGTGCCAGCAGCATGTATTGGGGACAGGGATACACAGATACGCAGTATTTT. This gives the protein CASSMYWGQGYTDTQYF.

This clonotype was detected ten times or more. The CDR3 spells CAISDLEGTEAFF. CDR3 DNA sequence: TGTGCCATCAGTGACCTAGAGGGAACCGAAGCTTTCTTT. The chain is built from TRBV10-3 and TRBJ1-1; D remains ambiguous. V was pared by 3 bases and J by 8 bases, with 13 bases between. Per germline, CDR1 ENHRY and CDR2 SYGVKD. This CDR3 region has 13 residues.

This clonotype showed up just a few times. The chain employs TRBV9 and TRBJ1-1; perhaps TRBD1 as D (5 bases). V was clipped by 5 bases and J by 1 base, with 15 bases between them. The germline gives CDR1 SGDLS, CDR2 YYNGEE. The CDR3 has 15 residues. CDR3 DNA: TGTGCCAGCAGTTACCCGGGACTTCGGAACACTGAAGCTTTCTTT. Translated, it gives CASSYPGLRNTEAFF.